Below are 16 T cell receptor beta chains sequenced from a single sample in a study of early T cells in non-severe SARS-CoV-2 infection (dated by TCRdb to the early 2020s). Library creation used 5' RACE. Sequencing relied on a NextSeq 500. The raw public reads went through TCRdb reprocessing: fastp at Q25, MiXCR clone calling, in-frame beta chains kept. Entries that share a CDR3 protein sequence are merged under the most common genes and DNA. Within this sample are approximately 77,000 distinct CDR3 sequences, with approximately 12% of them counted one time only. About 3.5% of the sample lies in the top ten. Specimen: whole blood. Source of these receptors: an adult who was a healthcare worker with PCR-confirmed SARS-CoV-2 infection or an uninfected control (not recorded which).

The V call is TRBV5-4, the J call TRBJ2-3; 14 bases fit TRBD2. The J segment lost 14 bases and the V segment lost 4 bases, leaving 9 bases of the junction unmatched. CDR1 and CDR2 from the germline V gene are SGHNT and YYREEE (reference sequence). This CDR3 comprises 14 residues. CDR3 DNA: TGTGCCAGCAGCGAGGGGACTAGCGGGAGAACCCCGTATTTT. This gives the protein CASSEGTSGRTPYF.

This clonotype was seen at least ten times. The CDR3 spells CASTTPLSYEQYF. The CDR3 coding sequence is TGTGCCAGCACCACCCCCCTCTCCTACGAGCAGTACTTC. The genes are TRBV2 and TRBJ2-7; no clear D gene. Per germline, CDR1 SNHLY and CDR2 FYNNEI. This CDR3 has 13 amino acids. V was trimmed by 7 bases and J by 0 bases, leaving 10 bases between them.

Written as DNA, the CDR3 is TGTGCCAGCAGCCTGCCCCGGGACGGACGAGCAAAGACCCAGTACTTC. Translating gives CASSLPRDGRAKTQYF. The rearrangement joins TRBV11-2 to TRBJ2-5; tentatively, D is TRBD1 or TRBD2 (5 bases each). CDR3 length equals 16 residues. The germline CDR1 and CDR2 sequences are SGHAT and FQNNGV. Trimming left V 5 bases short and J 6 bases short, with 22 bases between.

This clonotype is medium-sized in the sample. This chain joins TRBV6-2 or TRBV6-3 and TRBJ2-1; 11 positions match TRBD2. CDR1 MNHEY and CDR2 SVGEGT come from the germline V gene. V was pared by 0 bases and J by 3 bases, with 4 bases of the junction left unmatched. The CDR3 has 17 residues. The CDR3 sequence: CASSYSPTSGIYNEQFF. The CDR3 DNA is TGTGCCAGCAGTTACTCTCCGACTAGCGGGATCTACAATGAGCAGTTCTTC.

The CDR3 DNA reads TGCAGCGTTCGGACAGGGAGGTCCTACGAGCAGTACTTC. Amino acids: CSVRTGRSYEQYF. The chain employs TRBV29-1 and TRBJ2-7, with 8 nucleotides matching TRBD1. V lost 5 bases, J lost 1 base, and 4 bases stayed unmatched. CDR3 size: 13 residues. Germline values: CDR1 SQVTM, CDR2 ANQGSEA.

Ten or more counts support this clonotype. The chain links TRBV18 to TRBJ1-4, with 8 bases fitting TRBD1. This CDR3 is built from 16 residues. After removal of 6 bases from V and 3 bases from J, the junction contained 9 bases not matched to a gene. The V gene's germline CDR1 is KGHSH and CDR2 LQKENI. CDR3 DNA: TGTGCCAGCTCGATCCAGGGGGCGTTCTCTAATGAAAAACTGTTTTTT. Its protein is CASSIQGAFSNEKLFF. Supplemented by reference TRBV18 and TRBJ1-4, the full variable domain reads NAGVMQNPRHLVRRRGQEARLRCSPMKGHSHVYWYRQLPEEGLKFMVYLQKENIIDESGMPKERFSAEFPKEGPSILRIQQVVRGDSAAYFCASSIQGAFSNEKLFFGSGTQLSVL.

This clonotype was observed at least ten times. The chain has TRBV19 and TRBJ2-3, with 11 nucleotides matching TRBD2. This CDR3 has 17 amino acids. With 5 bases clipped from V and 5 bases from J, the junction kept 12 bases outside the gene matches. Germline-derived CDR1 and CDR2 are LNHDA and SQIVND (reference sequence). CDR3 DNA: TGTGCCAGTAGTCCCTTTGGGACTAGCGGCTCGGGAGATACGCAGTATTTT. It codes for CASSPFGTSGSGDTQYF.

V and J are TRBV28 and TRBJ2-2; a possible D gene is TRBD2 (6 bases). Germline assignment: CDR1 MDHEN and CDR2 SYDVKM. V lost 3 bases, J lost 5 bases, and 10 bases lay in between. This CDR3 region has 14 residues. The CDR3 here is CASSFGGRTGELFF. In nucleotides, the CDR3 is TGTGCCAGCAGTTTCGGGGGTCGGACCGGGGAGCTGTTTTTT.

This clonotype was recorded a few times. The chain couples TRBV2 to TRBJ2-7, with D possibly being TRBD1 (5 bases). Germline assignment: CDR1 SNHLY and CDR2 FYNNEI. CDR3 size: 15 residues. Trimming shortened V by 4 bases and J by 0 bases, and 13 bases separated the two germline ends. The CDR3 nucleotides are TGTGCCAGCAGTGGACAGTCGTCTACCTCCTACGAGCAGTACTTC. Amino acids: CASSGQSSTSYEQYF.

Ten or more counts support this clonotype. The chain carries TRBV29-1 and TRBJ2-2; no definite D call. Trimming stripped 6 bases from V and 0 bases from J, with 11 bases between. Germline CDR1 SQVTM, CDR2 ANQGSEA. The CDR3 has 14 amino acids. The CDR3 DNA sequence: TGCAGCGTGAGATATACTTCGAACACCGGGGAGCTGTTTTTT. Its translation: CSVRYTSNTGELFF.

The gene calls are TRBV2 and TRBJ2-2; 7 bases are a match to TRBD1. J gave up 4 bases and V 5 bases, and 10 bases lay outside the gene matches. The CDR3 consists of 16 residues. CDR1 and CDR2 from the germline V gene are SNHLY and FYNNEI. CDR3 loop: CASSKQGIPGTGELFF. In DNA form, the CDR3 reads TGTGCCAGCAGTAAACAGGGGATCCCTGGCACCGGGGAGCTGTTTTTT.

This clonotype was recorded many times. CDR3 sequence (DNA): TGTGCCAGCAGTCCTCCGGGGGAGACCCAGTACTTC. It translates to CASSPPGETQYF. The chain links TRBV27 to TRBJ2-5; the D gene is possibly TRBD2 (5 bases). Trimming stripped 5 bases from V and 5 bases from J, with 9 bases between. The V gene's germline CDR1 is MNHEY and CDR2 SMNVEV (reference sequence). The CDR3 consists of 12 residues.

CDR3 nucleotide sequence: TGTGCCAGCAGCTCACACGGGACAGGGGAGAGCATTCAGTACTTC. Translation gives CASSSHGTGESIQYF. The chain links TRBV7-3 to TRBJ2-4; TRBD1 agrees at 10 bases. The V and J ends lost 4 bases and 9 bases, in that order; junction bases with no gene match: 9. CDR1 is SGHTA and CDR2 is FQGTGA in the germline V gene. The CDR3 length is 15 residues.

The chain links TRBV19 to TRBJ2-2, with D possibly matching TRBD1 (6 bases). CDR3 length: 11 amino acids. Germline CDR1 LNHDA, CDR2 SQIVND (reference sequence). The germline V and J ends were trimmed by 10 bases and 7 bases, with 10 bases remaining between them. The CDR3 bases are TGTGCCACCGAGGGGGTCGGGGAGCTGTTTTTT. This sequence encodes CATEGVGELFF.

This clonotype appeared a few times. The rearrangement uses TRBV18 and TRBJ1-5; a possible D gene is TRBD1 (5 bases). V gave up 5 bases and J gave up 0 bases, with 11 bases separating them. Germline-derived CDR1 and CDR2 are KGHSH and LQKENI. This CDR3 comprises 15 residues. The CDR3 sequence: CASSSQGVSNQPQHF. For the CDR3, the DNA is TGTGCCAGCTCAAGTCAGGGCGTTAGCAATCAGCCCCAGCATTTT.

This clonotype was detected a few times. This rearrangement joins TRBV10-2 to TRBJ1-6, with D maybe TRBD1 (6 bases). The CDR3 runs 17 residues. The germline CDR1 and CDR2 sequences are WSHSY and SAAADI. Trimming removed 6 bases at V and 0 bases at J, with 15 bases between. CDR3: CASSPQGPSSYNSPLHF. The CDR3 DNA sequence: TGCGCCAGCAGCCCACAGGGCCCTAGCTCCTATAATTCACCCCTCCACTTT.